This paragraph reports one TCR beta chain. The antigen remains undetermined. The data originate from a study of beta chain features in type 1 diabetes. Study-level findings and limits: Shorter templates may be favored by PCR, equally so in patients and controls. Moderately but significantly shorter TCRB CDR3s were found in Type 1 diabetes patients in all four CD4+ subsets.

Expressed TCRB transcripts were sequenced, since all the RNA that had been isolated was reverse transcribed. Profiled with immunoSEQ multiplex PCR; TCRdb holds only in-frame clones, not every one. The sample has fewer than 650,000 clones; roughly 16% are singletons. Naive, central memory, regulatory and stem cell-like memory cells within the CD4+ compartment were sorted using CD45RO/CCR7/CD25/CD127/CD95/CD27. Germline trimming cut 3 bases from V and 8 bases from J; bases unmatched to any gene: 10. This CDR3 has 16 residues. The germline V gene encodes CDR1 SGHTA and CDR2 FQGNSA. Material for sequencing was naive CD4+ T cells from blood. J is TRBJ2-3 and V is TRBV7-2; 11 bases are a match to TRBD2. The receptor was isolated from a man between 18 and 29 years old in good health. The CDR3 sequence is CASSFFSGGAGSTQYF. Here the CDR3 DNA reads TGTGCCAGCAGCTTTTTTAGCGGGGGGGCTGGGTCTACGCAGTATTTT.